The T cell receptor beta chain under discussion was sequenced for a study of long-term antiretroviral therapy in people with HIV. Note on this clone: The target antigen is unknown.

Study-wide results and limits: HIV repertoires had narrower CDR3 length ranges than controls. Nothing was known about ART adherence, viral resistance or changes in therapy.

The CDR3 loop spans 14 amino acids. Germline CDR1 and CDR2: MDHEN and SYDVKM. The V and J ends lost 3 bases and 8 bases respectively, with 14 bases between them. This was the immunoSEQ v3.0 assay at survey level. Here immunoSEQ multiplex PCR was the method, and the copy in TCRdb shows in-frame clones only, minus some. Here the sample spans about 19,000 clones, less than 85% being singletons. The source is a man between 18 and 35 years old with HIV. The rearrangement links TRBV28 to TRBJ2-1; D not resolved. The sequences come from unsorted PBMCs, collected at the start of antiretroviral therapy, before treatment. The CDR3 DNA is TGTGCCAGCAGTTTTGTCTCCTCTAGGGATGAGCAGTTCTTC. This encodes CASSFVSSRDEQFF.